These 29 T cell receptor beta chains were all obtained from the same sample, sequenced in a study of somatic mutations in cytotoxic T cells in rheumatoid arthritis. Using immunoSEQ multiplex PCR, the repertoire was profiled, and TCRdb retains in-frame clones only, with some absent. The table lists fewer than 13,000 clones, approximately 70% of them singletons, with about 40% in the top ten. The specimen was CD8+ T cells sorted from blood. These receptor sequences come from a man between 60 and 75 years old in good health.

The CDR3 loop reads CASSLGLRGSTNEKLFF. For the CDR3, the DNA is TGCGCCAGCAGCTTGGGATTGAGGGGCTCAACTAATGAAAAACTGTTTTTT. J is TRBJ1-4 and V is TRBV5-1, with D tentatively TRBD1 (5 bases). The ends were cut back, 0 bases at V and 0 bases at J, with 12 bases in the middle. CDR3 length equals 17 residues. Germline V CDR1 and CDR2: SGHRS, YFSETQ.

This clone was detected a few times. The chain recombines TRBV28 with TRBJ2-1; 9 bases are shared with TRBD1. Germline V gene data show CDR1 as MDHEN and CDR2 as SYDVKM. This CDR3 spans 14 amino acids. Trimming removed 6 bases from V and 8 bases from J; junction bases left unmatched: 8. The CDR3 reads CASRGGQGRDEQFF. DNA for the CDR3: TGTGCCAGCAGGGGGGGACAGGGCAGGGATGAGCAGTTCTTC.

V usage is TRBV29-1 and J usage is TRBJ2-4, with D perhaps TRBD1 (6 bases). Germline CDR1 is SQVTM and CDR2 is ANQGSEA. The CDR3 consists of 11 residues. The V and J ends lost 7 bases and 6 bases respectively, with 10 bases between them. CDR3 bases: TGCAGCGCCCCGACAGGAAACATTCAGTACTTC. It codes for CSAPTGNIQYF.

The chain employs TRBV4-1 and TRBJ1-1; D not resolved. The CDR3 contains 17 residues. The V gene's germline CDR1 is MGHRA and CDR2 YSYEKL. The V and J ends lost 0 bases and 2 bases respectively, with 16 bases between them. The CDR3: CASSQEGGREGNTEAFF. CDR3 bases: TGCGCCAGCAGCCAAGAGGGTGGAAGGGAGGGAAACACTGAAGCTTTCTTT.

The V and J genes are TRBV4-1 and TRBJ2-1, with TRBD2 identical over 11 bases. CDR1 MGHRA and CDR2 YSYEKL come from the germline V gene. Trimming cost V 2 bases and J 12 bases; bases outside gene matches: 15. The CDR3 spans 17 residues. DNA for the CDR3: TGCGCCAGCAGCCAAACCCCCGGGACTAGCGGAGATGCTGCGCAGTTCTTC. This encodes CASSQTPGTSGDAAQFF.

The genes are TRBV19 and TRBJ2-1; D gene ambiguous. CDR1 is LNHDA, CDR2 SQIVND, per germline (reference sequence). Trimming cost V 2 bases and J 4 bases, with 3 bases left between them. The CDR3 sequence is 12 residues long. The CDR3 is CASSIKYNEQFF. The CDR3 coding sequence is TGTGCCAGTAGTATAAAGTACAATGAGCAGTTCTTC. The full variable domain, in which reference TRBV19 and TRBJ2-1 provide the parts outside the CDR3, is DGGITQSPKYLFRKEGQNVTLSCEQNLNHDAMYWYRQDPGQGLRLIYYSQIVNDFQKGDIAEGYSVSREKKESFPLTVTSAQKNPTAFYLCASSIKYNEQFFGPGTRLTVL.

The chain links TRBV15 to TRBJ1-4; TRBD1 might be the D (6 bases). This CDR3 comprises 16 residues. Between the trimmed V and J ends, which lost 3 bases and 5 bases, there was a span of 16 bases. The V gene's germline CDR1 is LNHNV and CDR2 YYDKDF (reference sequence). CDR3: CATSSEPGQGNEKLFF. In DNA form, the CDR3 reads TGTGCCACCAGCAGTGAACCGGGACAAGGAAATGAAAAACTGTTTTTT.

The chain combines TRBV15 with TRBJ2-7; a weak D match, TRBD2 (5 bases). Trimming took 0 bases from V and 4 from J, leaving 13 bases between them. The CDR3 totals 15 residues. Germline loops: CDR1 LNHNV, CDR2 YYDKDF (reference sequence). CDR3 region: CATSREADSSYEQYF. CDR3 bases: TGTGCCACCAGCAGAGAAGCGGATTCCTCGTACGAGCAGTACTTC.

The CDR3 region has the DNA TGTGCCAGCAGCGAACCGGGCAACAAAGAGACCCAGTACTTC. Amino acid sequence: CASSEPGNKETQYF. This chain joins TRBV5-4 and TRBJ2-5; no reliable D call. The CDR3 sequence is 14 residues long. Trimming took 4 bases from V and 3 from J, leaving 13 bases between them. Germline assignment: CDR1 SGHNT and CDR2 YYREEE (reference sequence).

The chain links TRBV30 to TRBJ2-1; 8 bases map to TRBD2. Germline loops: CDR1 GTSNPN, CDR2 SVGIG (reference sequence). This CDR3 is built from 13 residues. The V gene end was trimmed by 8 bases and the J gene end by 0 bases; junction bases not matched to a gene: 3. CDR3 in amino acids: CALGRDSYNEQFF. The CDR3, as DNA: TGTGCCCTCGGGAGGGACTCCTACAATGAGCAGTTCTTC.

The chain joins TRBV4-3 to TRBJ2-7, with D perhaps matching TRBD2 (5 bases). Germline CDR1 reads LGHNA; CDR2 reads YSLEER. V was cut by 1 base and J by 1 base, with 11 bases left in between. This CDR3 contains 15 residues. The CDR3 protein is CASSQGERQSYEQYF. The CDR3 DNA follows: TGCGCCAGCAGCCAAGGGGAGCGCCAGTCCTACGAGCAGTACTTC.

V is TRBV28 and J is TRBJ2-2; the D gene is possibly TRBD2 (5 bases). In germline, CDR1 is MDHEN, CDR2 SYDVKM. This CDR3 contains 17 residues. Trimming removed 6 bases from V and 5 bases from J, with 22 bases in between. The CDR3 nucleotides are TGTGCCAGCAGCAAACTTCACCGGGCCCGAGGGACCGGGGAGCTGTTTTTT. Its translation: CASSKLHRARGTGELFF.

The chain links TRBV25-1 to TRBJ2-5; D not resolved. The V end was cut by 1 base, the J end by 4 bases, with 1 base between. CDR1 is MGHDK and CDR2 is SYGVNS in the germline V gene. CDR3 size: 11 residues. The CDR3 spells CASSELETQYF. CDR3 in DNA: TGTGCCAGCAGTGAATTAGAGACCCAGTACTTC.

This chain joins TRBV2 and TRBJ1-5; D is perhaps TRBD1 (6 bases). The CDR3 is made up of 14 amino acids. Per the germline V gene, CDR1 is SNHLY and CDR2 is FYNNEI. V gave up 4 bases and J gave up 1 base, with 8 bases separating them. CDR3 protein: CASSVGQSNQPQHF. CDR3 nucleotide sequence: TGTGCCAGCAGTGTCGGACAGAGCAATCAGCCCCAGCATTTT.

This chain joins TRBV30 and TRBJ2-7; no reliable D call. V shed 2 bases and J shed 4 bases, with 12 bases lying between them. The CDR3 has 13 amino acids. The germline V gene encodes CDR1 GTSNPN and CDR2 SVGIG (reference sequence). CDR3 sequence (DNA): TGTGCCTGGAGTCGAACAGTAGATTACGAGCAGTACTTC. Translating it yields CAWSRTVDYEQYF.

The chain carries TRBV2 and TRBJ1-2; tentative D call: TRBD1 (6 bases). Germline values: CDR1 SNHLY, CDR2 FYNNEI. The CDR3 sequence is 15 residues long. V was trimmed by 2 bases and J by 4 bases, leaving 14 bases between them. Here the CDR3 DNA reads TGTGCCAGCAGTGAAATAGGGGGTGGCAGCTATGGCTACACCTTC. Its protein product is CASSEIGGGSYGYTF.

The chain recombines TRBV27 with TRBJ1-6, with D perhaps matching TRBD1 (6 bases). V was clipped by 3 bases and J by 8 bases, with 11 bases between them. CDR1 is MNHEY, CDR2 SMNVEV, per germline (reference sequence). The length of the CDR3 is 14 residues. CDR3: CASSFTGKDSPLHF. In DNA, the CDR3 is TGTGCCAGCAGTTTTACAGGGAAGGATTCACCCCTCCACTTT.

V gene TRBV4-1 combines with J gene TRBJ2-3; possibly TRBD1 for D (5 bases). V was shortened by 1 base and J by 5 bases, with 10 bases between the two germline ends. The CDR3 length is 14 residues. Germline-derived CDR1 and CDR2 are MGHRA and YSYEKL. CDR3 region: CASSQGGALDTQYF. CDR3 sequence (DNA): TGCGCCAGCAGCCAAGGTGGGGCCTTAGATACGCAGTATTTT.

This chain connects TRBV13 to TRBJ2-3; D gene unclear. CDR3 length: 12 amino acids. Germline V gene data show CDR1 as PRHDT and CDR2 as FYEKMQ (reference sequence). Trimming left V 5 bases short and J 4 bases short, with 7 bases between. The CDR3 here is CASSPHADTQYF. CDR3 DNA: TGTGCCAGCAGCCCACACGCAGATACGCAGTATTTT.

The chain is built from TRBV7-8 and TRBJ1-2, with no clear D. V lost 5 bases and J 1 base, leaving 17 bases between the germline ends. The CDR3 length is 16 residues. The germline V gene has CDR1 SGHVS and CDR2 FQNEAQ. The CDR3 DNA follows: TGTGCCAGCAGCCGTATATTCGAGGACCATAACTATGGCTACACCTTC. This translates into CASSRIFEDHNYGYTF.

The chain employs TRBV7-8 and TRBJ2-5; 15 bases are shared with TRBD2. This CDR3 spans 18 amino acids. Germline CDR1 reads SGHVS; CDR2 reads FQNEAQ. V shed 0 bases and J 5 bases; nucleotides not matched to a gene: 7. The CDR3 spells CASSLAGLAGGAVETQYF. The CDR3 coding sequence is TGTGCCAGCAGCTTAGCGGGACTAGCGGGAGGCGCGGTCGAGACCCAGTACTTC.

The CDR3 reads CASSTGTYEQYF. Written as DNA, the CDR3 is TGTGCCAGCAGCACTGGGACATACGAGCAGTACTTC. This sequence joins TRBV9 and TRBJ2-7; D may be TRBD1 (6 bases). Between the trimmed V and J ends, which lost 4 bases and 4 bases, there was a span of 9 bases. Looked up from germline, CDR1 is SGDLS and CDR2 is YYNGEE. This CDR3 comprises 12 residues. The variable domain in full, completed from reference TRBV9 and TRBJ2-7, reads DSGVTQTPKHLITATGQRVTLRCSPRSGDLSVYWYQQSLDQGLQFLIQYYNGEERAKGNILERFSAQQFPDLHSELNLSSLELGDSALYFCASSTGTYEQYFGPGTRLTVT.

In its sample, this clone was seen once. This chain uses TRBV4-1 with TRBJ2-3; either TRBD1 or TRBD2 may fit D (5 bases each). The ends were cut back, 4 bases at V and 0 bases at J, with 11 bases in the middle. The V gene's germline CDR1 is MGHRA and CDR2 YSYEKL. The CDR3 totals 15 residues. CDR3 in amino acids: CASSLGTFSTDTQYF. The DNA for the CDR3 is TGCGCCAGCAGCCTTGGGACGTTTAGCACAGATACGCAGTATTTT.

The chain links TRBV30 to TRBJ2-1, with a tentative D call TRBD1 (5 bases). This CDR3 has 12 residues. V gave up 2 bases and J gave up 10 bases, with 12 bases separating them. Germline-derived CDR1 and CDR2 are GTSNPN and SVGIG (reference sequence). The CDR3 DNA reads TGTGCCTGGAGTCCCAGGGTGTCCGAGCAGTTCTTC. This translates into CAWSPRVSEQFF.

The chain employs TRBV6-1 and TRBJ2-7, with 9 bases that match TRBD1. The V gene end was trimmed by 7 bases and the J gene end by 0 bases; junction bases not matched to a gene: 4. Germline CDR1 MNHNS, CDR2 SASEGT. The CDR3 has 14 amino acids. The CDR3 region is CASKGQGISYEQYF. Here the CDR3 DNA reads TGTGCCAGCAAGGGACAGGGCATCTCCTACGAGCAGTACTTC.

This clone was counted once. The V and J genes are TRBV9 and TRBJ2-7; D is unresolved. Trimming shortened V by 4 bases and J by 4 bases, and 18 bases separated the two germline ends. The germline gives CDR1 SGDLS, CDR2 YYNGEE. The CDR3 is made up of 15 amino acids. The CDR3 bases are TGTGCCAGCAGCCCCCAGCCCGCGGACGGGTACGAGCAGTACTTC. Its translation: CASSPQPADGYEQYF.

The chain combines TRBV11-2 with TRBJ2-1, with a tentative D call TRBD2 (6 bases). Germline assignment: CDR1 SGHAT and CDR2 FQNNGV. Trimming cost V 2 bases and J 11 bases, with 19 bases left between them. This CDR3 is built from 15 residues. DNA for the CDR3: TGTGCCAGCAGCTTAAATTGGGGGGACTCGGCTCAGCAGTTCTTC. Its translation is CASSLNWGDSAQQFF.

This chain links TRBV6-5 with TRBJ2-2; a possible D gene is TRBD1 (5 bases). Germline assignment: CDR1 MNHEY and CDR2 SVGAGI. Trimming stripped 6 bases from V and 3 bases from J, with 14 bases between. This CDR3 region has 15 residues. CDR3 amino acids: CASSVGSGYTGELFF. CDR3 nucleotides: TGTGCCAGCAGCGTAGGGTCAGGGTACACCGGGGAGCTGTTTTTT.

The rearrangement joins TRBV5-6 to TRBJ2-3; no definite D call. CDR1 and CDR2 from the germline V gene are SGHDT and YYEEEE. This CDR3 has 14 residues. The V gene lost 1 base and the J gene lost 2 bases, with 8 bases spanning the gap. The CDR3 region is CASSLIGITDTQYF. For the CDR3, the DNA is TGTGCCAGCAGCTTGATAGGAATCACAGATACGCAGTATTTT.